The T cell receptor (beta chain) described here comes from a study of blood T cell repertoires in COVID-19. Background on the study: Specimens from acute and convalescent COVID-19 originated in the United States, Italy and Spain.

The CDR3 runs to 17 residues. Germline-derived CDR1 and CDR2 are MNHNY and SVGAGI (reference sequence). With 5 bases clipped from V and 0 bases from J, the junction kept 10 bases outside the gene matches. TCRdb keeps only in-frame clones here, not all; method: immunoSEQ multiplex PCR. The repertoire consists of more than 85,000 clones, with about three quarters occurring once and the leading ten covering just under 20%. This clone was found a few times. This receptor was obtained from a woman in her 70s with acute or convalescent COVID-19. The J gene is TRBJ1-3, the V gene TRBV6-6, with 7 bases that match TRBD1. Material: peripheral blood. DNA of the CDR3: TGTGCCAGCAGTCAAACACTTACAGGGGACTCTGGAAACACCATATATTTT. Its protein product is CASSQTLTGDSGNTIYF.